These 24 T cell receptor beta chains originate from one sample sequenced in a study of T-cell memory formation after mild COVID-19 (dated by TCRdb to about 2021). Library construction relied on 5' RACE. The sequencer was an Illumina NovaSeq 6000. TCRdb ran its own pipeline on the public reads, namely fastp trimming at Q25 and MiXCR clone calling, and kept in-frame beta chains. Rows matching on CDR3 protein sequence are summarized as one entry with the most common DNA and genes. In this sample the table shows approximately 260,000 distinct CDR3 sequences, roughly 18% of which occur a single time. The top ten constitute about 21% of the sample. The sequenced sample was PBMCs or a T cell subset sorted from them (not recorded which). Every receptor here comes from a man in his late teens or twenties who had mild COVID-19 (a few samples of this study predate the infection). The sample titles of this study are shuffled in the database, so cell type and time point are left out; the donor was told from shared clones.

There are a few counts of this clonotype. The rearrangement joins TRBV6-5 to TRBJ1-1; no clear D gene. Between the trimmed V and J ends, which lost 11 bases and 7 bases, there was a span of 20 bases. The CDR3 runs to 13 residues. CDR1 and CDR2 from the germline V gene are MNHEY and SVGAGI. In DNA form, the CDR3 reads TGTGCCGCAACTTCATCCCCCGGCGTTGAAGCTTTCTTT. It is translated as CAATSSPGVEAFF.

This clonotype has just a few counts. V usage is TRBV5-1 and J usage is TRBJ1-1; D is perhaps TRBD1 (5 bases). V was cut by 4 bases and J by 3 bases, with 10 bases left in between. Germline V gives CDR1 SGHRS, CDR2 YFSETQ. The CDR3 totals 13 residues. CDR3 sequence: CASSKGHDTEAFF. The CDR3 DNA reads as TGCGCCAGCAGCAAAGGACACGACACTGAAGCTTTCTTT.

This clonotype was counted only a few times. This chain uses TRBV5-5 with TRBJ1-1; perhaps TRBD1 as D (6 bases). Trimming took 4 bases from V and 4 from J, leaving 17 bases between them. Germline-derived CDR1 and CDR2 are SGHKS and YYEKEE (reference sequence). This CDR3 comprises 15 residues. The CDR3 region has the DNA TGTGCCAGCAGCATGGGAGGACAGTGGAGCACTGAAGCTTTCTTT. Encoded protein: CASSMGGQWSTEAFF.

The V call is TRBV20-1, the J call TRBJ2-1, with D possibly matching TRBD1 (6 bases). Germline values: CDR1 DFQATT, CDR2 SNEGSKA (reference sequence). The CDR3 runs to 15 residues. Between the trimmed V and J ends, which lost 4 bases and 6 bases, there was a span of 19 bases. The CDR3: CSATGAAEFINEQFF. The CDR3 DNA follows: TGCAGTGCTACAGGGGCGGCTGAATTTATCAATGAGCAGTTCTTC.

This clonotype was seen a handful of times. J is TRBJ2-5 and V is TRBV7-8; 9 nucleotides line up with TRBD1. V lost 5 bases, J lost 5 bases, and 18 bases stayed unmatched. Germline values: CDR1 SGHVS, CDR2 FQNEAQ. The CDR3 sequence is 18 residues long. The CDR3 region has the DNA TGTGCCAGCAGCCCCTCTCGAGTGACAGGGGGTTTCCGGGAGACCCAGTACTTC. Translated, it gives CASSPSRVTGGFRETQYF.

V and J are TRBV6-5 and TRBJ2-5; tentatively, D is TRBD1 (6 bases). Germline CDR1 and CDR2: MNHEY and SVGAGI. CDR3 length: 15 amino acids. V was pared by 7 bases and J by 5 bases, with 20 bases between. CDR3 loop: CASTRTSWGLETQYF. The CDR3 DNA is TGTGCCAGCACACGGACATCTTGGGGGCTGGAGACCCAGTACTTC.

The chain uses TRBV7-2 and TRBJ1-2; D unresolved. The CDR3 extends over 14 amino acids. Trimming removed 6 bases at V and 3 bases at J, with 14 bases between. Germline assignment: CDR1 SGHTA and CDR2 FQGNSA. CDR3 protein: CASRAPTAYYGYTF. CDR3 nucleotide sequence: TGTGCCAGCAGGGCCCCCACGGCTTACTATGGCTACACCTTC. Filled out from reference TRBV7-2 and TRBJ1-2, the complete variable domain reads GAGVSQSPSNKVTEKGKDVELRCDPISGHTALYWYRQSLGQGLEFLIYFQGNSAPDKSGLPSDRFSAERTGGSVSTLTIQRTQQEDSAVYLCASRAPTAYYGYTFGSGTRLTVV.

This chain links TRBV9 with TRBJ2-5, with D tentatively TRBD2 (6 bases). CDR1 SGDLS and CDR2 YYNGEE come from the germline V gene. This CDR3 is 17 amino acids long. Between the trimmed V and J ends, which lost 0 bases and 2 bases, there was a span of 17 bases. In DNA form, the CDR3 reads TGTGCCAGCAGCGTAGATTCCTCCGGACTATTACAAGAGACCCAGTACTTC. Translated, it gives CASSVDSSGLLQETQYF.

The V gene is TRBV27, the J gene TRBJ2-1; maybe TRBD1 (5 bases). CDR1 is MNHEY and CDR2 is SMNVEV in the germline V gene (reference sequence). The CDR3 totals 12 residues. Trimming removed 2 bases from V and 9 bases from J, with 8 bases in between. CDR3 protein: CASSLGAAEQFF. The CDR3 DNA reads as TGTGCCAGCAGTTTAGGGGCCGCTGAGCAGTTCTTC.

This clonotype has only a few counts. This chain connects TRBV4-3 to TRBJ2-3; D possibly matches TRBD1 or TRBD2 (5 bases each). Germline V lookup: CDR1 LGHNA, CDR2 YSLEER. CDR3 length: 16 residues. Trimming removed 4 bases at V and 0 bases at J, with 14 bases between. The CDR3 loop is CASSRQGTASTDTQYF. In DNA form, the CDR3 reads TGCGCCAGCAGCCGACAAGGGACCGCTAGCACAGATACGCAGTATTTT.

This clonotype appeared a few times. CDR3 residues: CASSVTVAYEQYF. The DNA for the CDR3 is TGCGCCAGCAGCGTAACGGTAGCCTACGAGCAGTACTTC. V and J are TRBV4-3 and TRBJ2-7; unclear D gene. Trimming left V 5 bases short and J 2 bases short, with 10 bases between. The CDR3 runs 13 residues. Per germline, CDR1 LGHNA and CDR2 YSLEER.

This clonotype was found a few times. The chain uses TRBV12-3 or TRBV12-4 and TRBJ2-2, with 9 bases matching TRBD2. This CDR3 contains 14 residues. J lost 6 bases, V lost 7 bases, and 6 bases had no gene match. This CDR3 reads CASIPGLASGELFF. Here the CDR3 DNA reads TGTGCCAGCATCCCGGGACTAGCTTCCGGGGAGCTGTTTTTT.

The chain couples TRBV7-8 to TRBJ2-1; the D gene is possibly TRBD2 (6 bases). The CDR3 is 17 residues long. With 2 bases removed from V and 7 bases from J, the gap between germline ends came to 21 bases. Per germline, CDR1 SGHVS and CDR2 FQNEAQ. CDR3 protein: CASSLPRRGRAENEQFF. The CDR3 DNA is TGTGCCAGCAGCTTACCCCGGCGGGGACGGGCGGAGAATGAGCAGTTCTTC.

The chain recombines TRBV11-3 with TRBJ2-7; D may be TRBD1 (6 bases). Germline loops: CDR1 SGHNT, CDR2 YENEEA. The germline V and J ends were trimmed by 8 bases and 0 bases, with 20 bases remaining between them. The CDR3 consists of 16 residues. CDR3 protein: CASPPETPDSSYEQYF. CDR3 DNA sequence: TGTGCCAGCCCTCCCGAGACGCCGGACAGCTCCTACGAGCAGTACTTC.

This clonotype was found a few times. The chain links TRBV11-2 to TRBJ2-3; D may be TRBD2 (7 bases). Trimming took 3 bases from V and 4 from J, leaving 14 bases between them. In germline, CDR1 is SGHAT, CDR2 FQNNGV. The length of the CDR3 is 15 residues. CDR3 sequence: CASSFGGAFADTQYF. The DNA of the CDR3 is TGTGCCAGCAGCTTTGGGGGGGCGTTCGCAGATACGCAGTATTTT.

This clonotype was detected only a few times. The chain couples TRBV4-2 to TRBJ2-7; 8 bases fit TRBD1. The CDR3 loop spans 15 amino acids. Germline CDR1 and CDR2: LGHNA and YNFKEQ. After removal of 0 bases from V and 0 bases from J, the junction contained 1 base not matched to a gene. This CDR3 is CASSQDGTGSYEQYF. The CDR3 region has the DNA TGTGCCAGCAGCCAAGATGGGACAGGCTCCTACGAGCAGTACTTC.

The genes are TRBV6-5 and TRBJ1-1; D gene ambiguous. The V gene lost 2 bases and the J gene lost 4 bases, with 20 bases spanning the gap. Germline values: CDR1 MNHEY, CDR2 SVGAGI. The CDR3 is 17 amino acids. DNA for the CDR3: TGTGCCAGCAGTTACACGGCCCTACTGTGGGAGAGCACTGAAGCTTTCTTT. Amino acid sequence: CASSYTALLWESTEAFF.

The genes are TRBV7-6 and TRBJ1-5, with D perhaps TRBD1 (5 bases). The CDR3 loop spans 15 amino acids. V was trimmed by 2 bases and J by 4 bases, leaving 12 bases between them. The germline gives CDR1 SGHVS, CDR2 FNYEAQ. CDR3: CASSLSGLGNQPQHF. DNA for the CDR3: TGTGCCAGCAGCTTATCAGGGTTGGGAAATCAGCCCCAGCATTTT.

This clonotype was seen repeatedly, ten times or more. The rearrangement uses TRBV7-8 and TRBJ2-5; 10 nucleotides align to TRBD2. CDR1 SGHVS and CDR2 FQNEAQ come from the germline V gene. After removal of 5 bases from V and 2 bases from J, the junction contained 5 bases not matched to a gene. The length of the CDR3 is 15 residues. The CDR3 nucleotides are TGTGCCAGCAGCCCTAGCGGGGGCCCTCAAGAGACCCAGTACTTC. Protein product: CASSPSGGPQETQYF.

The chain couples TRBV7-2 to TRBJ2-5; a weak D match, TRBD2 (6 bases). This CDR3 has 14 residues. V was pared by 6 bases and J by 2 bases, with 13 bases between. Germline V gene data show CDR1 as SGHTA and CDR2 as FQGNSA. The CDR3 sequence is CASRTGTVQETQYF. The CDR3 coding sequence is TGTGCCAGCAGGACCGGGACTGTACAAGAGACCCAGTACTTC.

This chain's CDR3 is CASSPGLSSGEQFF. Here the CDR3 DNA reads TGTGCCAGCAGCCCCGGCCTATCTTCGGGTGAGCAGTTCTTC. The J gene is TRBJ2-1, the V gene TRBV7-3; D gene uncertain. The CDR3 has 14 amino acids. Trimming pared 5 bases from V and 9 bases from J, leaving 17 bases between. Germline values: CDR1 SGHTA, CDR2 FQGTGA.

The CDR3 sequence is CASSGTGGFGNQPQHF. CDR3 DNA: TGTGCCAGCAGCGGGACAGGGGGATTTGGCAATCAGCCCCAGCATTTT. This rearrangement joins TRBV6-1 to TRBJ1-5; TRBD1 matches at 11 bases. The CDR3 is made up of 16 amino acids. CDR1 and CDR2 from the germline V gene are MNHNS and SASEGT. Trimming at V came to 6 bases and at J to 2 bases, leaving 6 bases not matched to a gene.

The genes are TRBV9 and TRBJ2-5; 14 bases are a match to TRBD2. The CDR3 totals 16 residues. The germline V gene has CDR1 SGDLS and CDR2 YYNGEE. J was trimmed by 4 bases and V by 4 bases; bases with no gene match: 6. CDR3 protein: CASSPGTSGGRETQYF. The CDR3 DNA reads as TGTGCCAGCAGCCCGGGGACTAGCGGGGGACGAGAGACCCAGTACTTC.

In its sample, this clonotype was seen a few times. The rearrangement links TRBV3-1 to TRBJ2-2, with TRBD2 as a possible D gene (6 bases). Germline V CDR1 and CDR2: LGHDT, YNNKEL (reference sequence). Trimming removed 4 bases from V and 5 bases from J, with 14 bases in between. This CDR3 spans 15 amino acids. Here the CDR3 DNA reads TGTGCCAGCAGCCCCGGGAATGCGGGGACCGGGGAGCTGTTTTTT. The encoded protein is CASSPGNAGTGELFF.